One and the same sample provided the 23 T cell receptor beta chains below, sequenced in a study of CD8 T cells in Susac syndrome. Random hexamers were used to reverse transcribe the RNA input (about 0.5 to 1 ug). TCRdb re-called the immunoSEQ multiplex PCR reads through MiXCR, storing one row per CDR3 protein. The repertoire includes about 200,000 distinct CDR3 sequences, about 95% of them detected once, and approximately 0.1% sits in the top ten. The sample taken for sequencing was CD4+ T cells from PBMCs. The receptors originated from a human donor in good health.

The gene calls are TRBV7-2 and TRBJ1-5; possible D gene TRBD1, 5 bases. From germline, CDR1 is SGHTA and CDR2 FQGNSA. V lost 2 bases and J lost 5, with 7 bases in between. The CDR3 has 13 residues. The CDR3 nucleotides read TGTGCCAGCAGCTTACTGGGGGATCAGCCCCAGCATTTT. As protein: CASSLLGDQPQHF.

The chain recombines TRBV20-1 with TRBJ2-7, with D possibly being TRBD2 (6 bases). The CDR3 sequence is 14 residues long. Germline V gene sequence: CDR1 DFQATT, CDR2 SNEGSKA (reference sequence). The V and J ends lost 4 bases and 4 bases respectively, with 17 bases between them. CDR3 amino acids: CSAIIAAGRYEQYV. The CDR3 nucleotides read TGCAGTGCTATTATCGCGGCGGGGAGATACGAGCAGTACGTC.

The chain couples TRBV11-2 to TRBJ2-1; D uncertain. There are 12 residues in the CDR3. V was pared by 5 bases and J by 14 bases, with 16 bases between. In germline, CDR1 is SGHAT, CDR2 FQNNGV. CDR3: CASSPPSSSEFF. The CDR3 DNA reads TGTGCCAGCAGCCCTCCTTCGTCGAGCGAGTTCTTC.

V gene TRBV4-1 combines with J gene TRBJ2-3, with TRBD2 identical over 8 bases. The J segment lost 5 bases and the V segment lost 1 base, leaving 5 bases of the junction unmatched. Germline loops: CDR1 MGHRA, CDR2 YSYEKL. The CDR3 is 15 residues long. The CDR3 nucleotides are TGCGCCAGCAGCCAAGTTTCGCGGGAGGTAGATACGCAGTATTTT. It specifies CASSQVSREVDTQYF.

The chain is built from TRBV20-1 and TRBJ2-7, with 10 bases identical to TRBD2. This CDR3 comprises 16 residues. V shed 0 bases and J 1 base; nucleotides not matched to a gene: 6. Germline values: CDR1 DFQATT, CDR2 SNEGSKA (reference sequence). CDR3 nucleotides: TGCAGTGCTAGAGATCGCCTAGCGGGAGTGTCCTACGAGCAGTACGTC. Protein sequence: CSARDRLAGVSYEQYV.

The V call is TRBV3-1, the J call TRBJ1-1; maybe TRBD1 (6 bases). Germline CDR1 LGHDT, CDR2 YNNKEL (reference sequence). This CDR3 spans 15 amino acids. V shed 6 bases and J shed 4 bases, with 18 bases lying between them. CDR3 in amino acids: CASSPDSGERTEAFF. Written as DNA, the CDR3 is TGTGCCAGCAGTCCCGACTCAGGGGAGCGCACTGAAGCTTTCTTT.

DNA for the CDR3: TGTGCCAGCAGATGGGACATGAACACTGAAGCTTTCTTT. It translates to CASRWDMNTEAFF. The gene calls are TRBV7-9 and TRBJ1-1; D might be TRBD1 (6 bases). Deletions cut 6 bases from V and 0 bases from J, with 8 bases between. The CDR3 contains 13 residues. Germline CDR1 SEHNR, CDR2 FQNEAQ (reference sequence). Complete variable domain (other parts from reference TRBV7-9 and TRBJ1-1): DTGVSQNPRHKITKRGQNVTFRCDPISEHNRLYWYRQTLGQGPEFLTYFQNEAQLEKSRLLSDRFSAERPKGSFSTLEIQRTEQGDSAMYLCASRWDMNTEAFFGQGTRLTVV.

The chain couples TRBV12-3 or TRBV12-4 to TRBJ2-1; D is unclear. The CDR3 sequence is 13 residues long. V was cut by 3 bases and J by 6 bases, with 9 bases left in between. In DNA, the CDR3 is TGTGCCAGCAGTTTGGACGTCCGCAATGAGCAGTTCTTC. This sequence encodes CASSLDVRNEQFF.

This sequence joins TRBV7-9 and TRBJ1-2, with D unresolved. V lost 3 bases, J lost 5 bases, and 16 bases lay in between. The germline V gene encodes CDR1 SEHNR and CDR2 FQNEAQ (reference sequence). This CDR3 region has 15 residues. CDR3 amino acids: CASSFVSVRGYGYTF. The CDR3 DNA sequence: TGTGCCAGCAGCTTTGTTAGTGTGCGGGGATATGGCTACACCTTC.

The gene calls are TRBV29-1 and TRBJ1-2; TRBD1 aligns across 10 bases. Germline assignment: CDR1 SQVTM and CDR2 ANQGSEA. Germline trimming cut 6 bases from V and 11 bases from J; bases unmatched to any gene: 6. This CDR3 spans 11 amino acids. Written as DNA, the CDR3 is TGCAGCGTCGACGACAGGGGGCCTTACACCTTC. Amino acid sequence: CSVDDRGPYTF.

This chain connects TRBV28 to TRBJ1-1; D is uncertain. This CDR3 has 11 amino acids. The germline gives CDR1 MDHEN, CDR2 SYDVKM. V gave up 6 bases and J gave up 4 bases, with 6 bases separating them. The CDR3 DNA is TGTGCCAGCAGAGCCCCCACTGAAGCTTTCTTT. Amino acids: CASRAPTEAFF.

CDR3 protein: CASSIGRDYGYTF. The CDR3 DNA is TGTGCCAGCAGCATAGGGAGGGACTATGGCTACACCTTC. This chain joins TRBV12-3 or TRBV12-4 and TRBJ1-2, with D unresolved. Trimming left V 6 bases short and J 3 bases short, with 11 bases between. This CDR3 comprises 13 residues.

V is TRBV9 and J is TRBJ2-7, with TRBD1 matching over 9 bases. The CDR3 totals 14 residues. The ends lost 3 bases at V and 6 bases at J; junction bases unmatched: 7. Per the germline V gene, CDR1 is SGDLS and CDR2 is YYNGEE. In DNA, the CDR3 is TGTGCCAGCAGCGACGGGACAGGGTTGACCGAGCAGTACTTC. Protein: CASSDGTGLTEQYF.

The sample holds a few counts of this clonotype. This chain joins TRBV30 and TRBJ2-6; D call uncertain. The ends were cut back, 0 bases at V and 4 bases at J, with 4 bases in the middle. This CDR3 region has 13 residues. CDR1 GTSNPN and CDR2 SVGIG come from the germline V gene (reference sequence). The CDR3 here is CAWSVGGANVLTF. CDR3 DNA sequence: TGTGCCTGGAGTGTGGGGGGGGCCAACGTCCTGACTTTC.

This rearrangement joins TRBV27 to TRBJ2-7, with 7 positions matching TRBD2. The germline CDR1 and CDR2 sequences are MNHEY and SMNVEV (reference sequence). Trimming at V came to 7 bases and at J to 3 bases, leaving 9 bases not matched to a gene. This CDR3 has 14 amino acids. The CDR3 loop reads CASIKGGVGYEQYF. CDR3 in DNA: TGTGCCAGCATCAAGGGAGGGGTCGGCTACGAGCAGTACTTC.

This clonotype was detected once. In DNA, the CDR3 is TGTGCCAGCAGCTTGGCCAACAGGGACTACGAGCAGTACTTC. Its translation is CASSLANRDYEQYF. V is TRBV7-3 and J is TRBJ2-7, with D possibly being TRBD1 (6 bases). The V gene lost 3 bases and the J gene lost 3 bases, with 12 bases spanning the gap. Germline loops: CDR1 SGHTA, CDR2 FQGTGA. The CDR3 sequence is 14 residues long.

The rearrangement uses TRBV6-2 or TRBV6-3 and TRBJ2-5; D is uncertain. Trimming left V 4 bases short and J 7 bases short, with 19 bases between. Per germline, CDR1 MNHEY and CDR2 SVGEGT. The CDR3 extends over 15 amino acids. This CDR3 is CASSSATTARGTQYF. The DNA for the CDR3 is TGTGCCAGCAGTTCGGCCACCACGGCCAGAGGGACCCAGTACTTC.

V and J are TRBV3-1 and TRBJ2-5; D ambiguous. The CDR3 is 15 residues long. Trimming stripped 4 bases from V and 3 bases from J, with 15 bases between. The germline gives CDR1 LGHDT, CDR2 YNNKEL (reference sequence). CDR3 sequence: CASSLPGDGEETQYF. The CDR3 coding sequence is TGTGCCAGCAGCCTCCCCGGAGACGGTGAAGAGACCCAGTACTTC.

The chain's CDR3 is CSAEGRGDEQYF. The DNA for the CDR3 is TGCAGCGCCGAGGGCAGGGGGGACGAGCAGTACTTC. The chain uses TRBV29-1 and TRBJ2-7; possible D gene TRBD1, 7 bases. There are 12 residues in the CDR3. Deletions cut 7 bases from V and 5 bases from J, with 15 bases between. Germline V lookup: CDR1 SQVTM, CDR2 ANQGSEA.

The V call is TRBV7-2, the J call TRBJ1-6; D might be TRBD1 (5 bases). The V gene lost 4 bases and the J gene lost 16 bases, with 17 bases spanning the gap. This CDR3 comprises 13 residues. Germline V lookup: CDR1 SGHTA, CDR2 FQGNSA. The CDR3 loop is CASSSGWGSFLHF. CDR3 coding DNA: TGTGCCAGCAGCTCAGGGTGGGGGTCCTTTCTCCACTTT.

CDR3 nucleotide sequence: TGTGCCAGTCGAATAGATGGGAGTCAGCCCCAGCATTTT. Encoded protein: CASRIDGSQPQHF. This rearrangement joins TRBV19 to TRBJ1-5; D is ambiguous. Germline loops: CDR1 LNHDA, CDR2 SQIVND (reference sequence). With 8 bases removed from V and 6 bases from J, the gap between germline ends came to 14 bases. The CDR3 extends over 13 amino acids. The full variable domain, with the rest looked up from reference TRBV19 and TRBJ1-5, is DGGITQSPKYLFRKEGQNVTLSCEQNLNHDAMYWYRQDPGQGLRLIYYSQIVNDFQKGDIAEGYSVSREKKESFPLTVTSAQKNPTAFYLCASRIDGSQPQHFGDGTRLSIL.

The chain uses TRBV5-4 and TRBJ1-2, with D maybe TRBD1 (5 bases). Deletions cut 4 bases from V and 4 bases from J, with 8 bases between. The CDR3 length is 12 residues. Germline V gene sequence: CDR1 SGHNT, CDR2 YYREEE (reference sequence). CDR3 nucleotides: TGTGCCAGCAGCCGGGACGGCTATGGCTACACCTTC. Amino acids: CASSRDGYGYTF.

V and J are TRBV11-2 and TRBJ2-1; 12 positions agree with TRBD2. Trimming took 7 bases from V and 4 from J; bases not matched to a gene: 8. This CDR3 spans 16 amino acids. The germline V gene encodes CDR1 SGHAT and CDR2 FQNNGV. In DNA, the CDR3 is TGTGCCAGCACCAAAGGACTAGCGGGAAGATACAATGAGCAGTTCTTC. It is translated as CASTKGLAGRYNEQFF.